This T cell receptor beta chain comes out of a study of CD8 T cells in ankylosing spondylitis. The study's findings and limits: It appeared that ankylosing spondylitis blood was characterized by a TCR beta motif of roughly 8 highly homologous variants. Disease-linked clones reportedly concentrated significantly in matched ankylosing spondylitis synovial fluid.

A remark on this clonotype: Antigen unknown.

Generation of TCR beta libraries employed quantitative 5'-RACE incorporating molecular barcodes. One entry per CDR3 protein results from TCRdb running MiXCR on the 5' RACE reads. The sample has about 440,000 distinct CDR3 sequences, approximately 17% seen once; the top ten hold around 0.92%. V lost 0 bases and J lost 4, with 16 bases in between. This CDR3 contains 16 residues. The germline V gene encodes CDR1 LGHDT and CDR2 YNNKEL (reference sequence). Material for sequencing was blood, either unsorted or a sorted T cell fraction (not recorded which). This TCR was recovered from a male donor with ankylosing spondylitis. The chain has TRBV3-1 and TRBJ2-7, with D possibly TRBD2 on 5 matching bases. CDR3 coding DNA: TGTGCCAGCAGCCAAGATCGACTCCCTGGAGGTTACGAGCAGTACTTC. Protein sequence: CASSQDRLPGGYEQYF.